This TCR beta chain was documented in a study of siplizumab effects on memory and regulatory T cells (dated by TCRdb to between 2019 and 2020). Some background on the complete study: The effect of the anti-CD2 antibody siplizumab on alloreactive T-cell subsets was examined in allogeneic mixed lymphocyte reactions constructed from human PBMCs. What the work shows at the level of the full study, not this receptor alone: Roughly 75-97% of proliferating CD4+ or CD8+ clones could not be assigned a naive or memory phenotype. Because sequences at frequencies below about 10^-5 were poorly captured, only a minor fraction of alloreactive clones could be mapped back to unstimulated subsets. Siplizumab significantly reduced the cumulative frequency of alloreactive sequences traceable to unstimulated CD4+ memory T cells. Greater diversity appeared to be present in unstimulated naive T cells than in memory T cells, and a substantial contribution to the alloresponse seemed to be made by naive cells. Among mappable alloreactive CD4+ clones, the Treg-derived fraction averaged approximately 66% with siplizumab versus 25% to 30% in control reactions. Whether proliferating Tregs from siplizumab cultures were suppressive was not functionally confirmed.

Reading the germline V gene gives CDR1 SGDLS and CDR2 YYNGEE. Trimming leaves V shorter by 0 bases and J shorter by 0 bases, with the junction holding 5 bases beyond the gene matches. The CDR3 has 17 amino acids, counting the end cysteine and phenylalanine. Of the read, only the CDR3 DNA is kept; its 51 bases are in frame from base 1. TCRbeta CDR3 sequencing was performed on sorted unstimulated T cells and on proliferating T cells recovered from mixed lymphocyte reactions. Fresh whole blood from 9 to 10 HLA-typed healthy donors served as the source for isolating PBMCs. To map where alloreactive clones came from, CD4+ regulatory T cells in the unstimulated state were FACS-sorted. Details on this clone: The antigen it recognizes is unknown. No much larger clone exists at a distance of one base, and base qualities are not known.

Preparation of the library involved the immunoSEQ multiplex PCR assay. Roughly 10^5 TCR templates per sample were assayed on the deep sequencing platform. Genomic DNA extracted from sorted T cells was used for TCRbeta CDR3 sequencing. The original pipeline was this. Clonal analysis of TCRbeta CDR3 data was done in the R programming language. Unstimulated samples were compared with post-reaction CFSE-low samples to define alloreactive CD4+ and CD8+ clones. Regulatory or non-regulatory origin was assigned to alloreactive CD4+ clones by matching of sequences to sorted unstimulated Treg and non-Treg repertoires. Sourced from immuneACCESS, this table was stored by TCRdb with only in-frame sequences that have V and J called. A share of the clones is absent; for the studies checked, an unresolved V gene accounts for under half, and the remainder has no known explanation. The DNA was the basis for D and trimming; V, J and clone size are from that table. The sample data list over 100,000 clones, and about 90% of these were observed just once. The ten biggest clones cover 0.6% to 0.8% of the sample.

This receptor was taken from a human donor in good health. Sample: Tregs sorted from blood. Here the chain combines TRBV9 and TRBJ2-1; TRBD1 matches 8 bases in the middle. CDR3 reads: CASSVDLGQASYNEQFF. The sequenced DNA: TGTGCCAGCAGCGTAGATCTGGGACAGGCCTCCTACAATGAGCAGTTCTTC.